This T cell receptor beta chain was documented in a study of blood T cell repertoires in COVID-19. Study at large: Whether acute or convalescent, the COVID-19 samples came from the United States, Italy and Spain.

Germline CDR1 is SGDLS and CDR2 is YYNGEE. Trimming took off 3 bases at V and 6 bases at J, with 12 bases between the two ends. CDR3 length: 13 residues. Source study methods: Reference gene primer amplification gave nucleated cell count estimates. Some clones are missing from TCRdb's copy, which holds only in-frame ones; the method was immunoSEQ multiplex PCR. That table gives V, J and clone size, and the DNA gave D and trimming. The sample shows 62,000 or so clones, just over 85% of them seen only once. The V and J genes are TRBV9 and TRBJ1-2; tentatively, D is TRBD1 (6 bases). The source of this sequence is a woman between 55 and 75 years old with acute or convalescent COVID-19. The sequenced sample was peripheral blood. CDR3 coding DNA: TGTGCCAGCAGCGGGTGGGCAGGGGATGGCTACACCTTC. Translated, it gives CASSGWAGDGYTF.